The present T cell receptor beta chain was sequenced within a study of primary melanoma T cells and metastatic recurrence (dated by TCRdb to the early 2020s). For the study in its entirety: The cohort comprised about 210 primary melanomas of stage T2 to T4, with thickness greater than 1 mm. The T-cell fraction measured by TCR beta sequencing was compared against progression-free survival as the clinical outcome. The study examined whether T-cell fraction and T-cell repertoire clonality in primary melanoma tumors predicted patient outcome. Histopathological grading of tumor-infiltrating lymphocytes was compared with the sequencing-derived T-cell fraction.

Libraries were constructed by the immunoSEQ multiplex PCR assay. Primary melanoma tumor tissue was subjected to high-throughput sequencing of the T-cell receptor beta chain. The paper's processing steps were these. Repertoire analyses included TCRB CDR3 sharing between samples and the distribution of insertions and deletions. A gradient-boosted model ranked the predictive value of the T-cell fraction against histopathological variables. Held by TCRdb, this immuneACCESS table contains in-frame sequences only and omits some clones. Under half of the omission traces to an unresolved V gene where checked; the cause of the rest is unknown. V and J calls plus clone size are reproduced from that table; the DNA served to infer D and trimming. For this sample the table gives approximately 130 clones, of which over 75% were detected only once. Roughly a fifth of the sample comes from the top ten. Overall study results and their limits: Progression-free survival was reportedly predicted by the tumor T-cell fraction independently of age, mitotic rate, ulceration and thickness. A T-cell fraction greater than 20% appeared to be protective whatever the ulceration status, mitotic rate or nodal disease. The authors presented an effective T-cell-mediated antitumor response in primary melanoma only as a suggestion and not as a demonstrated mechanism. Adding T-cell fraction to tumor thickness reportedly improved progression-free survival prediction more than adding any other histopathological variable.

The CDR3 contains 14 residues, cysteine and phenylalanine counted. Only the CDR3 portion is preserved as DNA: 42 bases, with reading frame beginning at the first base. The germline V gene supplies CDR1 SGHRS and CDR2 YFSETQ. A distance of 6 bases separates the germline ends of V and J, which lose 0 bases and 0 bases respectively. The patients had surgically resected primary melanoma that was considered potentially curable but at risk of metastatic recurrence. Regarding this clone: Its antigen is still unknown. Per-nucleotide qualities are absent, and no much larger clonotype sits a single base away.

The sequence was collected from a human donor with melanoma. The sequence links TRBV5-1 to TRBJ1-1, with the D gene too uncertain to name. Specimen: melanoma tumor tissue. The DNA sequence is TGCGCCAGCAGCTTGGATTGGGTGAACACTGAAGCTTTCTTT. This encodes CASSLDWVNTEAFF. Where the CDR3 stops, the reference TRBV5-1 and TRBJ1-1 genes take over; the full variable domain is KAGVTQTPRYLIKTRGQQVTLSCSPISGHRSVSWYQQTPGQGLQFLFEYFSETQRNKGNFPGRFSGRQFSNSRSEMNVSTLELGDSALYLCASSLDWVNTEAFFGQGTRLTVV.